These T cell receptor beta chains were read from a single sample in a study of patients and donors after allogeneic stem cell transplantation. One entry per CDR3 protein results from TCRdb running MiXCR on the RT-PCR reads. The top ten clones hold approximately 5.9% of a sample with 920,000 or so distinct CDR3 sequences, roughly 17% of them seen once. Material for sequencing was blood, either unsorted or a sorted T cell fraction (not recorded which). The receptors were gathered from a human donor who was either an allogeneic HSCT recipient or a stem cell or donor lymphocyte infusion donor (not recorded which). It is not recorded whose cells these are; they may come from a transplant donor. Both conserved end residues are part of each CDR3. A D gene is named only where the DNA matches it firmly.

j_call: TRBJ2-5; d_call: NA; v_call: TRBV20-1; cdr3_aa: CSANRLADTQETQYF
j_call: TRBJ2-7; d_call: NA; v_call: TRBV2; cdr3_aa: CASTEWTTGPGYF
j_call: TRBJ2-5; d_call: NA; v_call: TRBV28; cdr3_aa: CASSLEVSGRRETQYF
j_call: TRBJ2-2; d_call: NA; v_call: TRBV6-2/TRBV6-3; cdr3_aa: CASSDGGGRNTGELFF
j_call: TRBJ1-3; d_call: NA; v_call: TRBV6-1; cdr3_aa: CASSPFRSSGNTIYF
j_call: TRBJ1-1; d_call: NA; v_call: TRBV3-1; cdr3_aa: CASSQNGGRAFF
j_call: TRBJ1-1; d_call: NA; v_call: TRBV7-9; cdr3_aa: CASSLGQQNTEAFF
j_call: TRBJ2-2; d_call: NA; v_call: TRBV12-3/TRBV12-4; cdr3_aa: CASSFSASTGELFF
j_call: TRBJ2-3; d_call: TRBD2; v_call: TRBV6-2/TRBV6-3; cdr3_aa: CASSNRTSGGYSTDTQYF
j_call: TRBJ2-6; d_call: TRBD1; v_call: TRBV10-3; cdr3_aa: CAIDRGPGANVLTF
j_call: TRBJ2-3; d_call: NA; v_call: TRBV20-1; cdr3_aa: CSALGQYTDTQYF